The next 11 T cell receptor beta chains were all read from a single sample in a study of T cell changes during pregnancy in multiple sclerosis. The assay was immunoSEQ multiplex PCR, and TCRdb's table has in-frame clones only and misses some. The profile shows around 63,000 clones, almost 95% of them singletons. This specimen was CD8+ T cells from peripheral blood mononuclear cells, taken in the third trimester of pregnancy. These receptors all come from a female donor in good health, enrolled as a control in a pregnancy study.

The chain combines TRBV4-1 with TRBJ2-1; D is unclear. The CDR3 sequence is 14 residues long. V dropped 0 bases and J dropped 5 bases, with 8 bases sitting between them. From germline, CDR1 is MGHRA and CDR2 YSYEKL. CDR3 loop: CASSQDQRDNEQFF. In DNA, the CDR3 is TGCGCCAGCAGCCAAGATCAAAGAGACAATGAGCAGTTCTTC.

This rearrangement joins TRBV12-5 to TRBJ2-5, with TRBD1 matching 7 bases. CDR1 and CDR2 (germline): LGHNT, FRNRAP. This CDR3 spans 15 amino acids. Trimming at V came to 5 bases and at J to 5 bases, leaving 11 bases not matched to a gene. CDR3 loop: CASGDPTGMRETQYF. CDR3 bases: TGTGCTAGTGGTGATCCGACAGGGATGAGGGAGACCCAGTACTTC.

This clone was detected only once. V is TRBV10-3 and J is TRBJ2-2, with D maybe TRBD1 (6 bases). Germline-derived CDR1 and CDR2 are ENHRY and SYGVKD. The CDR3 contains 18 residues. The V gene lost 3 bases and the J gene lost 0 bases, with 17 bases spanning the gap. The CDR3 DNA reads TGTGCCATCAGTGACTTTACTCCCGGGACAACGAACACCGGGGAGCTGTTTTTT. It encodes CAISDFTPGTTNTGELFF.

The chain has TRBV4-3 and TRBJ2-7; 8 nucleotides align to TRBD1. The CDR3 has 15 residues. Per germline, CDR1 LGHNA and CDR2 YSLEER. Unmatched junction bases numbered 8, after V lost 4 bases and J lost 3 bases. The CDR3 protein is CASSRASTGDYEQYF. As DNA, the CDR3 is TGCGCCAGCAGCCGGGCATCGACAGGGGACTACGAGCAGTACTTC.

This chain joins TRBV27 and TRBJ1-1, with 9 bases that match TRBD1. The V segment lost 6 bases and the J segment 2 bases; nucleotides outside the gene matches: 13. The CDR3 contains 17 residues. Germline V gene data show CDR1 as MNHEY and CDR2 as SMNVEV (reference sequence). DNA of the CDR3: TGTGCCAGCAGCCAGGGGACAGGGCTCGGTATAAACACTGAAGCTTTCTTT. It yields the protein CASSQGTGLGINTEAFF.

This sequence joins TRBV19 and TRBJ2-7, with 7 bases fitting TRBD2. Losses at the gene ends were 6 bases for V and 0 bases for J; bases not matched to a gene: 2. CDR3 length equals 13 residues. CDR1 LNHDA and CDR2 SQIVND come from the germline V gene (reference sequence). CDR3 DNA: TGTGCCAGTAGGAGCGGGGCCTCCTACGAGCAGTACTTC. Residues: CASRSGASYEQYF.

The rearrangement uses TRBV5-1 and TRBJ1-2, with 9 bases matching TRBD1. The CDR3 consists of 15 residues. The trim removed 0 bases at V and 4 bases at J, leaving 4 bases unmatched. Germline-derived CDR1 and CDR2 are SGHRS and YFSETQ. This chain's CDR3 is CASSLEQGAGYGYTF. CDR3 DNA sequence: TGCGCCAGCAGCTTGGAACAGGGGGCAGGCTATGGCTACACCTTC.

The rearrangement uses TRBV4-1 and TRBJ1-6; a possible D gene is TRBD1 (5 bases). The germline CDR1 and CDR2 sequences are MGHRA and YSYEKL. CDR3 length: 15 residues. V was shortened by 1 base and J by 10 bases, with 14 bases between the two germline ends. The CDR3 region is CASSQALGVSSPLHF. DNA for the CDR3: TGCGCCAGCAGCCAAGCGTTAGGGGTTAGCTCACCCCTCCACTTT.

The CDR3: CASSIDRDRHEQYF. CDR3 sequence (DNA): TGTGCCAGTAGTATAGATCGGGACAGGCACGAGCAGTACTTC. The chain recombines TRBV19 with TRBJ2-7; 8 bases map to TRBD1. The J segment lost 5 bases and the V segment lost 0 bases, leaving 3 bases of the junction unmatched. The CDR3 has 14 amino acids. In germline, CDR1 is LNHDA, CDR2 SQIVND (reference sequence).

The chain is built from TRBV6-5 and TRBJ2-7, with a weak D call TRBD1 (6 bases). The CDR3 is 15 residues long. The germline V and J ends were trimmed by 5 bases and 5 bases, with 19 bases remaining between them. Germline V gene sequence: CDR1 MNHEY, CDR2 SVGAGI. CDR3 region: CASSLGTPTGHEQYF. DNA of the CDR3: TGTGCCAGCAGTCTAGGGACACCCACAGGACACGAGCAGTACTTC.

The genes are TRBV6-5 and TRBJ1-2; weak D call: TRBD1 (5 bases). This CDR3 contains 16 residues. Germline CDR1 MNHEY, CDR2 SVGAGI. V lost 2 bases, J lost 0 bases, and 13 bases lay in between. This CDR3 is CASSYAGGVSNYGYTF. CDR3 sequence (DNA): TGTGCCAGCAGTTACGCGGGGGGGGTTTCTAACTATGGCTACACCTTC.